This T cell receptor (beta chain) was obtained from a study of T cells after yellow fever vaccination. This clonotype was recorded a few times. TCRdb ran MiXCR on the 5' RACE reads and lists one entry per CDR3 protein. Here the sample spans some 400,000 distinct CDR3 sequences, approximately 19% being singletons. V was pared by 1 base and J by 5 bases, with 17 bases between. This CDR3 is built from 16 residues. CDR1 and CDR2 (germline): SEHNR, FQNEAQ (reference sequence). This TCR was recovered from a man aged 18 to 35 who received the YFV17D yellow fever vaccine. The genes are TRBV7-9 and TRBJ2-5, with TRBD1 as a possible D gene (5 bases). Specimen: PBMCs, collected before the yellow fever booster vaccination. In nucleotides, the CDR3 is TGTGCCAGCAGCTTAGAGGATCAGGGTGAATGGGAGACCCAGTACTTC. Translating it yields CASSLEDQGEWETQYF. Full variable domain (missing parts from reference TRBV7-9 and TRBJ2-5): DTGVSQNPRHKITKRGQNVTFRCDPISEHNRLYWYRQTLGQGPEFLTYFQNEAQLEKSRLLSDRFSAERPKGSFSTLEIQRTEQGDSAMYLCASSLEDQGEWETQYFGPGTRLLVL.